These 14 T cell receptor beta chains came from one sample sequenced in a study of blood T cells in healthy people across ages. With a J-beta primer mix and a sample-barcoded 5' primer, a second PCR ran about 7 to 12 cycles. One entry per CDR3 protein, called by TCRdb with MiXCR from the 5' RACE reads. The sample holds some 760,000 distinct CDR3 sequences, around a quarter seen once. These data were also filed under a second study, of T cells of mothers and their children.

Material for sequencing was blood. The receptors were gathered from a boy between 5 and 17 years old in good health.

A few counts support this clonotype. The chain employs TRBV12-3 or TRBV12-4 and TRBJ2-5; D is possibly TRBD2 (6 bases). The CDR3 loop spans 13 amino acids. Trimming removed 7 bases at V and 3 bases at J, with 12 bases between. The CDR3 loop reads CASTPGVEETQYF. The CDR3 coding sequence is TGTGCCAGCACCCCGGGGGTGGAAGAGACCCAGTACTTC.

V and J are TRBV20-1 and TRBJ1-4; 10 nucleotides align to TRBD1. V dropped 0 bases and J dropped 8; count of bases not matched to a gene: 6. CDR3 size: 15 residues. CDR1 is DFQATT, CDR2 SNEGSKA, per germline (reference sequence). Here the CDR3 reads CSARDGQGDREKLFF. Here the CDR3 DNA reads TGCAGTGCTAGAGATGGACAGGGGGATCGGGAAAAACTGTTTTTT.

The rearrangement uses TRBV6-1 and TRBJ1-5; D ambiguous. There are 14 residues in the CDR3. Trimming left V 3 bases short and J 7 bases short, with 13 bases between. Germline V gives CDR1 MNHNS, CDR2 SASEGT. As DNA, the CDR3 is TGTGCCAGCAGTGAGGGGAGGGTAGGCCAGCCCCAGCATTTT. The encoded protein is CASSEGRVGQPQHF.

This clonotype showed up just a few times. CDR3 DNA sequence: TGCAGCGTGAGGGGGGGCCTAAATGAAAAACTGTTTTTT. Translated: CSVRGGLNEKLFF. The chain links TRBV29-1 to TRBJ1-4, with D maybe TRBD1 (6 bases). Germline loops: CDR1 SQVTM, CDR2 ANQGSEA. The CDR3 is 13 amino acids. V gave up 6 bases and J gave up 5 bases, with 13 bases separating them.

This chain uses TRBV10-3 with TRBJ2-5; D remains unclear. The J call may be faulty, since TRBJ2-7 better matches the DNA end. CDR3 size: 15 residues. Germline values: CDR1 ENHRY, CDR2 SYGVKD. The CDR3 spells CAISASVLGSYEQYF. DNA for the CDR3: TGTGCCATCAGTGCCTCCGTTTTGGGTTCCTACGAGCAGTACTTC.

The chain has TRBV28 and TRBJ2-3; D perhaps matches TRBD2 (6 bases). V was pared by 3 bases and J by 2 bases, with 12 bases between. The V gene's germline CDR1 is MDHEN and CDR2 SYDVKM. CDR3 length: 15 amino acids. CDR3 in amino acids: CASSFTSQITDTQYF. CDR3 sequence (DNA): TGTGCCAGCAGTTTTACTAGCCAGATCACAGATACGCAGTATTTT. Combining the CDR3 with reference TRBV28 and TRBJ2-3 gives the whole variable domain DVKVTQSSRYLVKRTGEKVFLECVQDMDHENMFWYRQDPGLGLRLIYFSYDVKMKEKGDIPEGYSVSREKKERFSLILESASTNQTSMYLCASSFTSQITDTQYFGPGTRLTVL.

The J gene is TRBJ2-2, the V gene TRBV4-3; 7 nucleotides match TRBD1. Germline CDR1 reads LGHNA; CDR2 reads YSLEER. V gave up 4 bases and J gave up 6 bases; unmatched junction bases: 20. CDR3 length: 19 residues. The CDR3 nucleotides read TGCGCCAGCAGCCGAAATATTCCCACCCACGACAGGGCATCCGGGGAGCTGTTTTTT. Translation: CASSRNIPTHDRASGELFF.

This sequence joins TRBV9 and TRBJ1-4; TRBD1 agrees at 8 bases. Germline V gene sequence: CDR1 SGDLS, CDR2 YYNGEE. The CDR3 is 14 residues long. Trimming cost V 2 bases and J 8 bases; bases outside gene matches: 5. CDR3 in DNA: TGTGCCAGCAGCGTGGGAACAGGGGGAGAAAAACTGTTTTTT. Residues: CASSVGTGGEKLFF.

This clonotype was counted only a few times. The chain combines TRBV9 with TRBJ2-2, with TRBD1 identical over 8 bases. The CDR3 has 16 residues. J lost 4 bases, V lost 4 bases, and 9 bases had no gene match. The germline V gene encodes CDR1 SGDLS and CDR2 YYNGEE. CDR3 nucleotides: TGTGCCAGCAGCCCCCGGACAGGGTACCTCACCGGGGAGCTGTTTTTT. Translating gives CASSPRTGYLTGELFF.

This clonotype was seen a few times. The V gene is TRBV5-1, the J gene TRBJ2-1, with D possibly being TRBD2 (6 bases). Germline values: CDR1 SGHRS, CDR2 YFSETQ. V was clipped by 4 bases and J by 1 base, with 9 bases between them. This CDR3 has 14 residues. CDR3 in amino acids: CASSVGLSYNEQFF. The DNA for the CDR3 is TGCGCCAGCAGCGTGGGACTGTCCTACAATGAGCAGTTCTTC.

This clonotype was seen a few times. The rearrangement links TRBV28 to TRBJ2-7, with TRBD1 as a possible D gene (5 bases). Germline CDR1 and CDR2: MDHEN and SYDVKM. Trimming stripped 7 bases from V and 6 bases from J, with 19 bases between. The CDR3 is 14 amino acids. In nucleotides, the CDR3 is TGTGCCAGCACCCTACGCCAGGGTTTGGGCGAGCAGTACTTC. It specifies CASTLRQGLGEQYF.

CDR3 nucleotide sequence: TGCAGCGTTTGGAGCCAGACAGGAGGCGGCGAGCAGTACTTC. Residues: CSVWSQTGGGEQYF. This chain joins TRBV29-1 and TRBJ2-7; D is possibly TRBD1 (6 bases). The germline CDR1 and CDR2 sequences are SQVTM and ANQGSEA. The CDR3 runs to 14 residues. V was pared by 5 bases and J by 6 bases, with 20 bases between.

This clonotype turned up a few times. The V call is TRBV27, the J call TRBJ1-6; weak D call: TRBD1 (5 bases). The germline V gene has CDR1 MNHEY and CDR2 SMNVEV (reference sequence). The V and J ends lost 4 bases and 4 bases respectively, with 11 bases between them. The CDR3 runs to 15 residues. The DNA for the CDR3 is TGTGCCAGCAGTTCAGGGACCGCTTATAATTCACCCCTCCACTTT. It yields the protein CASSSGTAYNSPLHF.

This chain connects TRBV6-5 to TRBJ1-3; D not resolved. The germline V gene has CDR1 MNHEY and CDR2 SVGAGI. The ends were cut back, 0 bases at V and 4 bases at J, with 10 bases in the middle. The CDR3 loop spans 15 amino acids. CDR3 bases: TGTGCCAGCAGTTACTCCCTCACAGCGGGAAACACCATATATTTT. Its protein is CASSYSLTAGNTIYF.